This TCR beta chain was recorded in a study of shared clonotypes between healthy human individuals. For the study at large: Three plates each covered CD4 naive and memory; CD8 naive two, CD8 memory one.

To note about this clone: Antigen unknown.

Study results and caveats: When naive CD4 clonotypes were compared across several donors, approximately 5% were shared. Non-shared clonotypes had lower generation probabilities than clonotypes shared by all four sorted-subset donors.

This table comes from immunoSEQ multiplex PCR, and its TCRdb copy is limited to in-frame clones, with some not included. The table records roughly 520,000 clones, more than 95% of them present only once. Sequencing input: naive CD4+ T cells sorted from blood. The subset: CD45RA+ positively selected. The clonotype originates from a woman in her twenties or thirties in good health.

CDR3 nucleotides: TGTGCCAGCAGTTACTCCTTCCGCACTACAGAGACCCAGTACTTC. It is translated as CASSYSFRTTETQYF. The chain joins TRBV6-5 to TRBJ2-5, with D uncertain. The germline CDR1 and CDR2 sequences are MNHEY and SVGAGI. This CDR3 has 15 amino acids. Trimming removed 0 bases from V and 4 bases from J, with 12 bases in between.